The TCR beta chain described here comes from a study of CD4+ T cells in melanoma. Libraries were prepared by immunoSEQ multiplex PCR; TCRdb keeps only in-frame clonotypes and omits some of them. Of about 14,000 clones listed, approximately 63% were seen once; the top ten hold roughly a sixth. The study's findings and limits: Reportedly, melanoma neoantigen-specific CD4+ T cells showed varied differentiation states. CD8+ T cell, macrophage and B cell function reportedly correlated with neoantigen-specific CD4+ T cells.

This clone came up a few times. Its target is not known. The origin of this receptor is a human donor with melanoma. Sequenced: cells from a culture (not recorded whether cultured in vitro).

The CDR3 reads CSVGYLRITEAFF. DNA for the CDR3: TGCAGCGTTGGGTATTTGCGTATCACTGAAGCTTTCTTT. This chain links TRBV29-1 with TRBJ1-1; D is ambiguous. V was cut by 4 bases and J by 4 bases, with 13 bases left in between. The length of the CDR3 is 13 residues. CDR1 SQVTM and CDR2 ANQGSEA come from the germline V gene.